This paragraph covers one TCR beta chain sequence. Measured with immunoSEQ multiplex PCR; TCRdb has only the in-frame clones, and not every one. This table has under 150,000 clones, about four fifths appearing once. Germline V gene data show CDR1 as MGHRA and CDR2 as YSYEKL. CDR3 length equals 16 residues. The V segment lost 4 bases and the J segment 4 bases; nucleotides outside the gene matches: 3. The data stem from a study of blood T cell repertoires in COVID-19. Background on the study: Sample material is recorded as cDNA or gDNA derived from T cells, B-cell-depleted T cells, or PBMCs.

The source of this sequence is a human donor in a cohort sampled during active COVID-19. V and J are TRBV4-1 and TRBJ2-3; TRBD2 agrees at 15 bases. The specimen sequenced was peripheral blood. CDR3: CASSPGLAGGPDTQYF. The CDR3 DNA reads TGCGCCAGCAGCCCCGGACTAGCGGGGGGGCCAGATACGCAGTATTTT.